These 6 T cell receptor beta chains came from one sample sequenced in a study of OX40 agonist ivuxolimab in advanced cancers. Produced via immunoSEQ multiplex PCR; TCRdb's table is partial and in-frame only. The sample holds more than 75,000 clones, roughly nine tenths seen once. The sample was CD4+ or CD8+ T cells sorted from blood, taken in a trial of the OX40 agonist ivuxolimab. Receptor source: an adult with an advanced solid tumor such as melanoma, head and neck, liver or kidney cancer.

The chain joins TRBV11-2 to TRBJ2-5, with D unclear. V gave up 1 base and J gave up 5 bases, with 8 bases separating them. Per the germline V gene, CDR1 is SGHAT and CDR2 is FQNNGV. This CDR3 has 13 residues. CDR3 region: CASSLGLVETQYF. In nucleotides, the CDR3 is TGTGCCAGCAGCTTAGGTCTGGTGGAGACCCAGTACTTC.

CDR3 in DNA: TGTGCCAGCAGCCCGAGGTACAGTCAAGAGACCCAGTACTTC. It specifies CASSPRYSQETQYF. The V gene is TRBV6-1, the J gene TRBJ2-5; D remains ambiguous. Trimming stripped 6 bases from V and 2 bases from J, with 13 bases between. The CDR3 spans 14 residues. CDR1 is MNHNS and CDR2 is SASEGT in the germline V gene.

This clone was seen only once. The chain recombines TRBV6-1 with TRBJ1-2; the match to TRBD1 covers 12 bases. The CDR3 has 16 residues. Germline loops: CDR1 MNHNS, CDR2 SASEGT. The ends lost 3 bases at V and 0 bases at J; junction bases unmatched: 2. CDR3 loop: CASSEGQGAPNYGYTF. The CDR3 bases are TGTGCCAGCAGTGAGGGACAGGGGGCCCCTAACTATGGCTACACCTTC.

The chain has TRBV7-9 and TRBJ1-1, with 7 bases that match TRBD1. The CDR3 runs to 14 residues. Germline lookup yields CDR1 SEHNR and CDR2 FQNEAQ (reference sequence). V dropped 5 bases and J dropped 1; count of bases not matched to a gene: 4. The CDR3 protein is CASSIGQANTEAFF. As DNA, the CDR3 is TGTGCCAGCAGCATCGGACAGGCGAACACTGAAGCTTTCTTT.

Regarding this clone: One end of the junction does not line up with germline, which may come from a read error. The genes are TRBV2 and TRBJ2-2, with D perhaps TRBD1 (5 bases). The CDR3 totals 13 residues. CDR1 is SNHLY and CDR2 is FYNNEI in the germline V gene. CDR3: CASREDSTGELFF. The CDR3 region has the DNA TGTGCCAGCAGGGAAGACAGCACCGGGGAGCTGTTTTTT.

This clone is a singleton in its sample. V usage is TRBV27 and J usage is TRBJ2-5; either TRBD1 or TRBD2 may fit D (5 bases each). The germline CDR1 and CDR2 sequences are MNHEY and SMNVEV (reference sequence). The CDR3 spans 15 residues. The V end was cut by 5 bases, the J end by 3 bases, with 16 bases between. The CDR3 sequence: CASSHFRDGEETQYF. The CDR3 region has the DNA TGTGCCAGCAGTCATTTCCGGGACGGGGAAGAGACCCAGTACTTC.